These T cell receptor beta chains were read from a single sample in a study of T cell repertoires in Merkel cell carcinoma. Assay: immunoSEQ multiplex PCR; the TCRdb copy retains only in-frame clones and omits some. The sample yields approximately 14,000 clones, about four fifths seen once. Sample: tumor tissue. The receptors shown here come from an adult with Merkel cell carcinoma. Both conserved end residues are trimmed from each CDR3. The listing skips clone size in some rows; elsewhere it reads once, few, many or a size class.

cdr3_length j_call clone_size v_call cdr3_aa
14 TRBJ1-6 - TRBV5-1 ASSLTGDSYNSPLH
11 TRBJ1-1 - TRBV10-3 AISESRETEAF
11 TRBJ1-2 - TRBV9 ASSVGQGYGYT
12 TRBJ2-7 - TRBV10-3 AISERGDSYEQY
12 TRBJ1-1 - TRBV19 ASSVGFQNTEAF
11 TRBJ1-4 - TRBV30 AWSQGTDEKLF
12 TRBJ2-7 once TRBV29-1 SVEEGTGGYEQY
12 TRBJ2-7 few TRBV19 ASSLTGPPYEQY
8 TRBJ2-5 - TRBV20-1 SASIETQY
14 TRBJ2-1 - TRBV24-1 ATSETLAGVDNEQF
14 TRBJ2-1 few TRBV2 ASSTAGGRSYNEQF
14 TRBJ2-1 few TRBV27 ASSLSAASSYNEQF
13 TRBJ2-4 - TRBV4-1 ASSQDRSGRGIQY
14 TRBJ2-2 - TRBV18 ASSPEQGAVTGELF
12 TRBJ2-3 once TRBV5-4 ASSSSGRTDTQY
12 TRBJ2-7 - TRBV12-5 ASGLEPGLYEQY
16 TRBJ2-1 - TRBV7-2 ATRGTSGNKIVYNEQF
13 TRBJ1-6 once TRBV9 ASSGTGTQRNPLH
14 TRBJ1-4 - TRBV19 ASSIGTGGVTEKLF
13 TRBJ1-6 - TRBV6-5 ASSYSAGIISPLH
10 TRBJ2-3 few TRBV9 ASSPGPGRGY
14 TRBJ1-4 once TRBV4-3 ASSQSGQGAIGKLF
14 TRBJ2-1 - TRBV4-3 ASSQVEGSGYNEQF
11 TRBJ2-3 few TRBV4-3 ASSRTSTDTQY
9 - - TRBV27 ASSTTYEQY
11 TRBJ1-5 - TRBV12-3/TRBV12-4 ASSSGHNQPQH
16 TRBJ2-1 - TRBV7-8 ASSSQAGTRASYNEQF
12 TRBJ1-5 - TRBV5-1 ASSLDGQNQPQH